What follows are 24 T cell receptor beta chains derived from one specimen sequenced in a study of CD8 T cells in Susac syndrome. Reverse transcription of about 0.5 to 1 ug RNA used random hexamers. TCRdb independently ran MiXCR on the immunoSEQ multiplex PCR reads; one entry per CDR3 protein. The sample shows roughly 80,000 distinct CDR3 sequences, around 94% of them seen only once. Sequences were obtained from CD8+ T cells from PBMCs. Receptor source: a human donor in good health.

V gene TRBV29-1 combines with J gene TRBJ2-5; D remains unclear. The germline gives CDR1 SQVTM, CDR2 ANQGSEA. The CDR3 has 12 residues. Trimming took 7 bases from V and 1 from J, leaving 10 bases between them. In DNA, the CDR3 is TGCAGCGCTGATAACCTCCAAGAGACCCAGTACTTC. This gives the protein CSADNLQETQYF.

This chain connects TRBV4-1 to TRBJ1-1; no reliable D call. CDR1 is MGHRA, CDR2 YSYEKL, per germline. The V end lost 7 bases, the J end lost 0 bases, and 12 bases lay between the germline ends. This CDR3 region has 14 residues. CDR3: CASNSGRVNTEAFF. CDR3 DNA sequence: TGCGCCAGCAATTCCGGGAGGGTGAACACTGAAGCTTTCTTT.

The V and J genes are TRBV5-1 and TRBJ1-1; D remains ambiguous. Trimming shortened V by 2 bases and J by 0 bases, and 8 bases separated the two germline ends. The CDR3 is made up of 14 amino acids. Germline V gene lookup returns CDR1 SGHRS and CDR2 YFSETQ. The CDR3 loop reads CASSFTDMNTEAFF. Here the CDR3 DNA reads TGCGCCAGCAGCTTTACAGACATGAACACTGAAGCTTTCTTT.

The chain links TRBV20-1 to TRBJ2-1; 7 bases are a match to TRBD1. The ends lost 3 bases at V and 0 bases at J; junction bases unmatched: 2. The CDR3 runs to 14 residues. Germline V lookup: CDR1 DFQATT, CDR2 SNEGSKA (reference sequence). CDR3 loop: CSARTGSSYNEQFF. CDR3 coding DNA: TGCAGTGCTAGGACAGGGAGCTCCTACAATGAGCAGTTCTTC.

The CDR3 coding sequence is TGTGCCAGCAGTCCTGTGGCCCCTCTTTACGAGCAGTACTTC. This codes for CASSPVAPLYEQYF. The V gene is TRBV27, the J gene TRBJ2-7; D gene ambiguous. CDR1 and CDR2 from the germline V gene are MNHEY and SMNVEV (reference sequence). The CDR3 loop spans 14 amino acids. V lost 5 bases and J lost 4, with 15 bases in between.

This sequence joins TRBV5-1 and TRBJ1-2, with D maybe TRBD1 (5 bases). This CDR3 region has 15 residues. Trimming stripped 7 bases from V and 8 bases from J, with 24 bases between. Germline V gives CDR1 SGHRS, CDR2 YFSETQ. The CDR3 nucleotides read TGCGCCAGCGGAGGGTTTAGGGGAGCCTATTCGGGCTACACCTTC. The encoded protein is CASGGFRGAYSGYTF.

The rearrangement uses TRBV6-6 and TRBJ2-2; maybe TRBD2 (6 bases). The V gene's germline CDR1 is MNHNY and CDR2 SVGAGI (reference sequence). The V end lost 6 bases, the J end lost 4 bases, and 12 bases lay between the germline ends. The CDR3 length is 14 residues. DNA for the CDR3: TGTGCCAGCAGAGGAGGGCCGGGCACCGGGGAGCTGTTTTTT. It is translated as CASRGGPGTGELFF.

The chain uses TRBV21-1 and TRBJ2-2; the table gives TRBD1 as D, unverified against the DNA. TRBV21-1 is assigned pseudogene status. This CDR3 contains 17 residues. The CDR3: CASSKEGDSANTGELFF. The CDR3 nucleotides are TGTGCCAGCAGCAAAGAGGGGGACAGCGCGAACACCGGGGAGCTGTTTTTT.

The chain combines TRBV27 with TRBJ2-1, with TRBD2 matching 9 bases. Germline V lookup: CDR1 MNHEY, CDR2 SMNVEV (reference sequence). This CDR3 contains 20 residues. V lost 4 bases to trimming and J lost 4 bases; unmatched junction nucleotides: 20. This CDR3 reads CASSCYGREGLKILYNEQFF. The CDR3 bases are TGTGCCAGCAGTTGTTATGGGCGGGAGGGCCTGAAGATCCTATACAATGAGCAGTTCTTC.

The chain couples TRBV5-1 to TRBJ2-1, with 10 positions matching TRBD2. Germline CDR1 is SGHRS and CDR2 is YFSETQ. V was pared by 2 bases and J by 6 bases, with 2 bases of the junction left unmatched. The CDR3 is made up of 14 amino acids. The CDR3 nucleotides are TGCGCCAGCAGCTTCTGGACTAGCGGCAATGAGCAGTTCTTC. Translation: CASSFWTSGNEQFF.

The chain is built from TRBV27 and TRBJ2-1; TRBD2 matches at 9 bases. CDR1 and CDR2 from the germline V gene are MNHEY and SMNVEV (reference sequence). J lost 8 bases, V lost 8 bases, and 7 bases had no gene match. The CDR3 is made up of 13 amino acids. The CDR3, as DNA: TGTGCCAGCCACGGCGGGGGGGCCCATGAGCAGTTCTTC. Translation gives CASHGGGAHEQFF.

V and J are TRBV10-1 and TRBJ2-2; D remains unclear. V lost 0 bases to trimming and J lost 6 bases, with 5 bases between them. The V gene's germline CDR1 is WNHNN and CDR2 SYGVQD (reference sequence). This CDR3 is 13 amino acids long. The CDR3 nucleotides read TGCGCCAGCAGTGAGTCGATCGCCGGGGAGCTGTTTTTT. It codes for CASSESIAGELFF.

The chain carries TRBV20-1 and TRBJ2-5, with 10 nucleotides matching TRBD1. J lost 5 bases, V lost 3 bases, and 12 bases had no gene match. This CDR3 contains 16 residues. CDR1 and CDR2 from the germline V gene are DFQATT and SNEGSKA (reference sequence). The CDR3 spells CSARVLDRGLQETQYF. CDR3 nucleotides: TGCAGTGCTAGGGTGCTTGACAGGGGGCTTCAGGAGACCCAGTACTTC.

The V call is TRBV6-5, the J call TRBJ1-5; 8 nucleotides agree with TRBD1. The CDR3 contains 15 residues. J gave up 1 base and V 5 bases, and 4 bases lay outside the gene matches. CDR1 and CDR2 (germline): MNHEY, SVGAGI. CDR3 loop: CASSAGTGSNQPQHF. In nucleotides, the CDR3 is TGTGCCAGCAGTGCCGGGACAGGAAGCAATCAGCCCCAGCATTTT.

The rearrangement joins TRBV29-1 to TRBJ2-1, with 9 bases matching TRBD2. This CDR3 has 14 residues. Germline CDR1 SQVTM, CDR2 ANQGSEA. Germline trimming cut 1 base from V and 2 bases from J; bases unmatched to any gene: 0. The CDR3 DNA reads as TGCAGCGTTGAAGCTAGCGGGGCCTACAATGAGCAGTTCTTC. Its protein product is CSVEASGAYNEQFF.

The chain couples TRBV6-2 or TRBV6-3 to TRBJ2-3, with a tentative D call TRBD2 (6 bases). Trimming cost V 8 bases and J 1 base, with 13 bases left between them. The CDR3 has 14 amino acids. CDR1 is MNHEY and CDR2 is SVGEGT in the germline V gene. The CDR3 spells CASGIGGGTDTQYF. The CDR3 DNA follows: TGTGCCAGCGGCATTGGAGGGGGCACAGATACGCAGTATTTT.

The V and J genes are TRBV2 and TRBJ1-5; D perhaps matches TRBD1 (6 bases). Trimming stripped 8 bases from V and 0 bases from J, with 11 bases between. The CDR3 loop spans 14 amino acids. Germline V gene sequence: CDR1 SNHLY, CDR2 FYNNEI. CDR3 loop: CASEDRLSNQPQHF. CDR3 in DNA: TGTGCCAGCGAAGACAGGCTTAGCAATCAGCCCCAGCATTTT.

This clonotype was observed once. This sequence joins TRBV29-1 and TRBJ2-3; D is perhaps TRBD2 (7 bases). The CDR3 has 14 amino acids. Trimming pared 8 bases from V and 4 bases from J, leaving 19 bases between. CDR1 SQVTM and CDR2 ANQGSEA come from the germline V gene. CDR3 in DNA: TGCAGCTCACTAGGGGGAGGGATCCCAGATACGCAGTATTTT. Its translation is CSSLGGGIPDTQYF.

The chain couples TRBV7-9 to TRBJ2-5, with 12 bases identical to TRBD2. The germline CDR1 and CDR2 sequences are SEHNR and FQNEAQ (reference sequence). V lost 0 bases and J lost 2; bases outside the gene matches: 7. The CDR3 extends over 18 amino acids. Here the CDR3 reads CASSLAALAGGPQETQYF. Written as DNA, the CDR3 is TGTGCCAGCAGCTTAGCAGCGCTAGCGGGAGGGCCTCAAGAGACCCAGTACTTC.

This chain links TRBV7-9 with TRBJ1-1; 7 nucleotides match TRBD1. CDR1 SEHNR and CDR2 FQNEAQ come from the germline V gene (reference sequence). V gave up 5 bases and J gave up 0 bases; unmatched junction bases: 3. This CDR3 is built from 14 residues. The CDR3, as DNA: TGTGCCAGCAGCACGGGACAGCTGAACACTGAAGCTTTCTTT. Amino acids: CASSTGQLNTEAFF.

This chain joins TRBV9 and TRBJ2-3; D perhaps matches TRBD2 (6 bases). This CDR3 contains 16 residues. The ends were cut back, 4 bases at V and 2 bases at J, with 17 bases in the middle. From germline, CDR1 is SGDLS and CDR2 YYNGEE. As DNA, the CDR3 is TGTGCCAGCAGCTCGAGGGGACTCGTAAACACAGATACGCAGTATTTT. It is translated as CASSSRGLVNTDTQYF.

The chain links TRBV5-1 to TRBJ2-7, with D hard to call. V was shortened by 2 bases and J by 0 bases, with 9 bases between the two germline ends. The CDR3 sequence is 14 residues long. Germline V gives CDR1 SGHRS, CDR2 YFSETQ. CDR3 region: CASSFGWGSYEQYF. CDR3 in DNA: TGCGCCAGCAGCTTTGGGTGGGGCTCCTACGAGCAGTACTTC.

DNA of the CDR3: TGTGCCAGCAGCGTAGCCTTCGGACAGGGGATCGGCGGCTACACCTTC. It codes for CASSVAFGQGIGGYTF. The chain links TRBV9 to TRBJ1-2; TRBD1 matches 9 bases. Germline values: CDR1 SGDLS, CDR2 YYNGEE. The CDR3 covers 16 residues. The V segment lost 0 bases and the J segment 8 bases; nucleotides outside the gene matches: 11.

The chain joins TRBV4-3 to TRBJ2-7, with D unresolved. V was pared by 6 bases and J by 3 bases, with 12 bases between. CDR1 and CDR2 (germline): LGHNA, YSLEER. The CDR3 extends over 13 amino acids. CDR3 region: CASSPWVNYEQYF. CDR3 sequence (DNA): TGCGCCAGCAGTCCTTGGGTTAACTACGAGCAGTACTTC.